The subject of this entry is one T cell receptor (beta chain). Its cognate antigen is unknown. This PCR relied on a set of 60 Vbeta primers and 13 Jbeta primers. The method was immunoSEQ multiplex PCR; TCRdb's version includes in-frame clones alone and lacks a portion of them. This sample has 60,000 or so clones, with 60% to 85% found just once. These data belong to a study of cytomegalovirus exposure and HLA in healthy donors. Study-wide findings and caveats: The majority of CMV-associated TCR beta chains were reported as apparently HLA-restricted in a later analysis.

V gave up 3 bases and J gave up 7 bases, with 12 bases separating them. Germline V gene lookup returns CDR1 SNHLY and CDR2 FYNNEI. This CDR3 spans 13 amino acids. The receptor comes from a woman aged 40-49 years in good health and CMV-seropositive. Sequenced: PBMCs. This chain uses TRBV2 with TRBJ1-2, with unresolved D. CDR3 protein: CASSEESFGGYTF. CDR3 nucleotides: TGTGCCAGCAGTGAGGAGAGTTTTGGTGGCTACACCTTC.